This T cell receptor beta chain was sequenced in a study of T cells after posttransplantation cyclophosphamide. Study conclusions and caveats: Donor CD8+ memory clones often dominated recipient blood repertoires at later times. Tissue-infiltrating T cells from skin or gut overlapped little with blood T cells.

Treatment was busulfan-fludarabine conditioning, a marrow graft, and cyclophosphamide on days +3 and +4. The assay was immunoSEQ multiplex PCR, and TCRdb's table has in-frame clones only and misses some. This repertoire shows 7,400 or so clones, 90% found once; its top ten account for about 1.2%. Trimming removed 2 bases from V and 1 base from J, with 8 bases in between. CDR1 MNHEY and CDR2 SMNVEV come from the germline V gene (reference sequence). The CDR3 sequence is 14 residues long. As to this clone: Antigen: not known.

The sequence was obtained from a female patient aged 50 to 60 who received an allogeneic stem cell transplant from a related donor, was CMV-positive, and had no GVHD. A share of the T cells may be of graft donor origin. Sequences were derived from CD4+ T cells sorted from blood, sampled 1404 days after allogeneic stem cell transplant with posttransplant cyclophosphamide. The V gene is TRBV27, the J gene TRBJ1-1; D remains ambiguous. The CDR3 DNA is TGTGCCAGCAGTTTAAGTTGGGCGAACACTGAAGCTTTCTTT. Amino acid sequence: CASSLSWANTEAFF.